The 6 T cell receptor beta chains reported below all come from one sample, sequenced in a study of cytomegalovirus exposure and HLA in healthy donors (dated by TCRdb to about 2017). The library relied on the immunoSEQ multiplex PCR assay. In TCRdb, the immuneACCESS table is reduced to in-frame sequences with V and J assigned. These tables do not hold every clone; where another copy was compared, an unresolved V gene accounts for under half, and the others remain unexplained. Within this sample are approximately 160,000 clones, with about 90% of them counted one time only. The top ten clonotypes cover 4% to 4.5% of the sample. Sequencing was performed on PBMCs. The receptor set was obtained from a young man in good health and CMV-seropositive.

The chain carries TRBV4-1 and TRBJ2-5, with TRBD2 as a possible D gene (6 bases). V lost 0 bases and J lost 3, with 20 bases in between. The CDR3 covers 18 residues. In germline, CDR1 is MGHRA, CDR2 YSYEKL. The CDR3 is CASSQEPLFGGEEETQYF. In DNA form, the CDR3 reads TGCGCCAGCAGCCAAGAGCCTCTCTTCGGGGGAGAGGAAGAGACCCAGTACTTC.

The rearrangement uses TRBV28 and TRBJ2-1; perhaps TRBD1 as D (5 bases). Between the trimmed V and J ends, which lost 1 base and 5 bases, there was a span of 12 bases. CDR1 and CDR2 (germline): MDHEN, SYDVKM. The CDR3 runs 15 residues. CDR3 region: CASSLLRGWNNEQFF. The DNA for the CDR3 is TGTGCCAGCAGTTTATTAAGGGGTTGGAACAATGAGCAGTTCTTC.

CDR3 residues: CASSYRRERLTTDTQYF. CDR3 sequence (DNA): TGTGCCAGCAGTTACAGGCGGGAGAGATTAACCACAGATACGCAGTATTTT. The rearrangement uses TRBV28 and TRBJ2-3, with 7 bases aligning to TRBD2. This CDR3 has 17 residues. Trimming cost V 4 bases and J 2 bases; bases outside gene matches: 12. The germline V gene encodes CDR1 MDHEN and CDR2 SYDVKM.

The V and J genes are TRBV6-6 and TRBJ1-3; D unresolved. Per the germline V gene, CDR1 is MNHNY and CDR2 is SVGAGI (reference sequence). V was pared by 2 bases and J by 4 bases, with 3 bases between. This CDR3 has 12 residues. CDR3 amino acids: CASSYLGNTIYF. DNA for the CDR3: TGTGCCAGCAGTTACCTGGGAAACACCATATATTTT.

This clone was picked up one time. The chain uses TRBV21-1 and TRBJ2-3; the D call TRBD2 from the table was never checked on the DNA. TRBV21-1 is flagged as a pseudogene. The CDR3 contains 21 residues. CDR3 DNA sequence: TGTGCCAGCAGCAAAGTGGCCGTAATTAAAGGTCTAGTCCCCGGCACAGATACGCAGTATTTT. Its protein is CASSKVAVIKGLVPGTDTQYF.

The chain carries TRBV6-1 and TRBJ1-2; D is unclear. V was shortened by 3 bases and J by 4 bases, with 18 bases between the two germline ends. The CDR3 is 16 amino acids. Germline V gene sequence: CDR1 MNHNS, CDR2 SASEGT. The CDR3 DNA is TGTGCCAGCAGTGATCGGCCAACCGGGGAGGGCTATGGCTACACCTTC. Translation: CASSDRPTGEGYGYTF.